This T cell receptor beta chain was retrieved from a study of T cells in Graves' hyperthyroidism and ophthalmopathy (dated by TCRdb to about 2019). About the investigation overall: Peripheral blood samples were taken at the time of initial diagnosis, prior to any treatment. In six Graves' hyperthyroidism patients, the study also compared T-cell repertoires from thyroid tissue with T-cell repertoires from blood. The roughly 100 discovery patients were randomly divided into training and test sets at a 7:3 ratio. TCR V-J signatures able to tell the groups apart were searched for in a discovery cohort of approximately 95 patients, of whom 40 to 45 had Graves' ophthalmopathy and 55 to 60 had stable Graves' hyperthyroidism. An independent validation cohort of around 19 hyperthyroidism patients and over 15 patients who later progressed to ophthalmopathy tested prospective prediction of ophthalmopathy. Once sampling was done, hyperthyroidism patients were given methimazole at a starting dose of 30 mg daily, whereas ophthalmopathy patients were given high-dose intravenous methylprednisolone. The paper reports TCR Vbeta CDR3 sequencing of more than 120 peripheral blood samples: 43 ophthalmopathy, approximately 74 hyperthyroidism and around 17 progressor patients. Paper-wide results and their limitations: In validation, progression to ophthalmopathy was predicted by the model with 70.59% sensitivity and about 72% specificity, a median of approximately 6.5 months before onset. No statistical method was used to set the sample size in advance, and investigators knew the group allocation. Blood samples also contained most of the expanded thyroid clonotypes (frequency above 0.001), which suggests that blood repertoires may reflect thyroid immune responses. A 13 V-J signature model separated ophthalmopathy from stable hyperthyroidism, with 87.88% sensitivity and around 84% specificity in cross-validation and 80%/75% in testing.

Stable Graves' hyperthyroidism was defined as no progression to ophthalmopathy during 18 months of follow-up. Hyperthyroidism patients were newly diagnosed, with disease duration under 2 months, and aged 18 to 65 years. Any patient with an uncontrolled infection, another autoimmune disease, pregnancy or lactation was excluded. Clinical symptoms, serum thyroxine and TRAb, thyroid ultrasound, and orbital computed tomography formed the basis for the diagnoses. PBMCs were separated from around 9.1 ml of fresh peripheral blood using Ficoll-Paque density gradient centrifugation. Total RNA was extracted with Trizol reagent, and quality was checked on an Agilent 2100 Bioanalyzer. For this clonotype: Its antigen remains unidentified. No much larger clonotype is one base removed from it; base qualities were not supplied.

TCR beta CDR3 regions were amplified from RNA transcripts. The TCR CDR3 was subjected to a first round of RT-PCR using the HTBI primer set and the Qiagen OneStep RT-PCR kit. Libraries were constructed in a second round of multiplex PCR, after which size selection and purification were performed. Paired-end sequencing of the libraries was performed with 100 bp reads on an Illumina HiSeq2000. For the original study's pipeline: SOAPnuke was used to process the raw data, throwing out any read that contained adapters or uncalled bases, had a mean Phred below 15, or lacked an exact constant-primer or identifier match. COPE v1.2.5 was used to merge the high-quality paired reads, and each unique nucleotide sequence was defined as a clonotype. Clonotypes were aligned to IMGT TRBV, TRBD and TRBJ reference segments using MiTCR v1.1. Analysis was restricted to V-J combinations with a frequency above 0.0001, which covered roughly 99% of repertoires. The TCS score was defined as the ratio of F50 (clonal expansion) to E x V (chaos), calculated using BLOSUM62-based TCRdist between CDR3 peptides within each V-J. Welch's t-statistics and random forest reduced 500 to 650 V-J features to 10 to 15, which were used in a naive Bayes classifier (R e1071). Through fastp at Q25 and MiXCR, TCRdb rebuilt clones from the public reads, retaining in-frame beta chains. Entries are consolidated by CDR3 protein sequence, retaining the most common genes and DNA. The V and J calls and clone size come from TCRdb's table, not from the authors' own analysis. The sample yields a few hundred thousand distinct CDR3 sequences; around a quarter were counted once. Of the sample, about 70% falls within the top ten clones.

From the cysteine through the phenylalanine, the CDR3 covers 16 amino acids. Only the CDR3 DNA is retained, 48 bases long and in frame from the first base. CDR1 and CDR2, looked up from the germline V gene (reference sequence), are SGHKS and YYEKEE. V loses 4 bases at its end and J loses 5 bases; junction bases beyond the gene matches: 6. The TCR originated in a man aged 45 to 65 with Graves' hyperthyroidism. Sequencing input: blood. In this chain, TRBV5-5 is recombined with TRBJ2-2; 12 nucleotides in the junction match TRBD2. The CDR3 amino acid sequence is: CASSLVTSGRTGELFF. The DNA is as follows: TGTGCCAGCAGCCTGGTGACTAGCGGGAGAACCGGGGAGCTGTTTTTT.